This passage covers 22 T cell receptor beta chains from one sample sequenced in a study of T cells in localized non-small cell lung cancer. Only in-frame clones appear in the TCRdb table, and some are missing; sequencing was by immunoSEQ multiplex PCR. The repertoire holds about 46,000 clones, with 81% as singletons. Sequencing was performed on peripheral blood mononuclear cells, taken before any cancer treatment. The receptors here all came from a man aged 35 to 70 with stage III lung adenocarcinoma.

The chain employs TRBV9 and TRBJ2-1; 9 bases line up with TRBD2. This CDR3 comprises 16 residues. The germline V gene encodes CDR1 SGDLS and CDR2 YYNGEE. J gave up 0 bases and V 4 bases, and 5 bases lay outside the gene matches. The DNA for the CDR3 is TGTGCCAGCAGCTCTAGCGGGGTCGGCTCCTACAATGAGCAGTTCTTC. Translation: CASSSSGVGSYNEQFF.

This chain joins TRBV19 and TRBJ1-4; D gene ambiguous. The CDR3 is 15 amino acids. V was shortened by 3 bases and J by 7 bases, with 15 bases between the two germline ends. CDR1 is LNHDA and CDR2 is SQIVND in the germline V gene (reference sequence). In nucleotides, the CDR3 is TGTGCCAGTAGTATCGTTTGGACTACGAGTGAAAAACTGTTTTTT. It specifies CASSIVWTTSEKLFF.

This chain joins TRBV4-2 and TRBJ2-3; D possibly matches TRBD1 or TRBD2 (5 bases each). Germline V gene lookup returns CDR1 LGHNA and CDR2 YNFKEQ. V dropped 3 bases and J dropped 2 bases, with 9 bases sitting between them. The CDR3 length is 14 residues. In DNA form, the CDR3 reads TGTGCCAGCAGCCAGGGACGGTTCACAGATACGCAGTATTTT. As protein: CASSQGRFTDTQYF.

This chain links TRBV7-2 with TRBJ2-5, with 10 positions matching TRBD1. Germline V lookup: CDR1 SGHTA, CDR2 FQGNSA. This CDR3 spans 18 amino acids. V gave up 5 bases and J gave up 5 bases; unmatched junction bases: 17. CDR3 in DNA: TGTGCCAGCAGCCCCCACCTCTTCTGGACAGGGGGGGTGGAGACCCAGTACTTC. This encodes CASSPHLFWTGGVETQYF.

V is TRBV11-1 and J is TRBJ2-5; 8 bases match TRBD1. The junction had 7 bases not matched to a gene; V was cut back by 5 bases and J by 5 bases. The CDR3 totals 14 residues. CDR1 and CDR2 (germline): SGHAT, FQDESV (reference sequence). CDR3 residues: CASSKGQGWETQYF. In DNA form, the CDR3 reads TGTGCCAGCAGCAAAGGACAGGGCTGGGAGACCCAGTACTTC.

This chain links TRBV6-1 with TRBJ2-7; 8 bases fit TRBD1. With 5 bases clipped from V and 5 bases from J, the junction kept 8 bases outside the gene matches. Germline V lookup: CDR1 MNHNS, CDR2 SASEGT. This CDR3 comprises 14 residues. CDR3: CASSLDRGRNEQYF. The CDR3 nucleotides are TGTGCCAGCAGTCTTGACAGGGGCCGGAACGAGCAGTACTTC.

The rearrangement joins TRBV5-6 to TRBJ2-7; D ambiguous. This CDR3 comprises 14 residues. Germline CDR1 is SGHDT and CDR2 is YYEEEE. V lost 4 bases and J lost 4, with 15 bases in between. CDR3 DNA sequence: TGTGCCAGCAGCCGCACGGGTCGATTATACGAGCAGTACTTC. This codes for CASSRTGRLYEQYF.

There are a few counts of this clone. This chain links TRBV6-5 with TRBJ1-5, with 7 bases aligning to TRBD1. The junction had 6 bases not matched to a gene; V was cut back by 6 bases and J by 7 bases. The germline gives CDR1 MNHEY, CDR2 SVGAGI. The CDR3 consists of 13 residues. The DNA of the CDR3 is TGTGCCAGCAGACCCTCAGGGGGACAGCCCCAGCATTTT. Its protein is CASRPSGGQPQHF.

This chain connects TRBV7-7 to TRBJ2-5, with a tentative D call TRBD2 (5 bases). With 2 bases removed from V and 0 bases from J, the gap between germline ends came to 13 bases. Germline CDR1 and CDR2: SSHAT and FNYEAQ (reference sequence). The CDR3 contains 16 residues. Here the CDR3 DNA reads TGTGCCAGCAGCTTAAGTTCCCAGAGGGACCAAGAGACCCAGTACTTC. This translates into CASSLSSQRDQETQYF.

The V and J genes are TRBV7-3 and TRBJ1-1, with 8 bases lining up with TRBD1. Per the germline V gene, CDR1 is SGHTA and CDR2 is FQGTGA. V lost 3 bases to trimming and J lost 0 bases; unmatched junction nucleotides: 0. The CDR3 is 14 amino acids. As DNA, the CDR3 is TGTGCCAGCAGCTTGACAGGGGTGAACACTGAAGCTTTCTTT. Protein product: CASSLTGVNTEAFF.

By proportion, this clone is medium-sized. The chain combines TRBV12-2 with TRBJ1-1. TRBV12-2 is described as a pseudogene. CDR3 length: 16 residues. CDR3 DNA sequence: TGTGCAAGTCGCTTAGTAGAGAACAGGGAGGGCACTGAAGCTTTCTTT. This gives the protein CASRLVENREGTEAFF.

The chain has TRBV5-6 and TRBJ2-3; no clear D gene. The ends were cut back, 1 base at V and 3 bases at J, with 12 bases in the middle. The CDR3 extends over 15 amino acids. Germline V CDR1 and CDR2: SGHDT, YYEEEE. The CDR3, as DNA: TGTGCCAGCAGCTTGAACCTAAGCCCAACAGATACGCAGTATTTT. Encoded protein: CASSLNLSPTDTQYF. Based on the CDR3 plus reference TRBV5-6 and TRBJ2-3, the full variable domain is DAGVTQSPTHLIKTRGQQVTLRCSPKSGHDTVSWYQQALGQGPQFIFQYYEEEERQRGNFPDRFSGHQFPNYSSELNVNALLLGDSALYLCASSLNLSPTDTQYFGPGTRLTVL.

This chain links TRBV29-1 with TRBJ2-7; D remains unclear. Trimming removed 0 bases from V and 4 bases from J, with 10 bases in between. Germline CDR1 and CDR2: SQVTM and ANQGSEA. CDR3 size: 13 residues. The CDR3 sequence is CSVEDGYSYEQYF. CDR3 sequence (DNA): TGCAGCGTTGAAGATGGATACTCGTACGAGCAGTACTTC.

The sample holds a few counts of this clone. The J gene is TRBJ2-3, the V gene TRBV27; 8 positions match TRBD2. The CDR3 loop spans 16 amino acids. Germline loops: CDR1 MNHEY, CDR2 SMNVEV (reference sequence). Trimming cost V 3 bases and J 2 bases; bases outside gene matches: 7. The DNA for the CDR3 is TGTGCCAGCAGTTTGTATAGCGGGGACAACACAGATACGCAGTATTTT. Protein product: CASSLYSGDNTDTQYF.

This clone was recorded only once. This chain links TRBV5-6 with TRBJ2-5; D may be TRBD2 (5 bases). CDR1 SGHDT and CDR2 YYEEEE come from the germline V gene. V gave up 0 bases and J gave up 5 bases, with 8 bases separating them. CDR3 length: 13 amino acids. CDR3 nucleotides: TGTGCCAGCAGCTTGGCGGGGTCGGAGACCCAGTACTTC. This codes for CASSLAGSETQYF.

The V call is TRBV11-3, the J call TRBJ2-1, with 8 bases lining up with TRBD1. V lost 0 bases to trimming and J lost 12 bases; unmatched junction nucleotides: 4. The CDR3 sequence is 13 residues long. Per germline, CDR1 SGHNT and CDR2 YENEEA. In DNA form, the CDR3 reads TGTGCCAGCAGCTTAGATAACAGGGGGTGGCAGTTCTTC. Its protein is CASSLDNRGWQFF. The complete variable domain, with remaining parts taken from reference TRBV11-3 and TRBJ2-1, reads EAGVVQSPRYKIIEKKQPVAFWCNPISGHNTLYWYLQNLGQGPELLIRYENEEAVDDSQLPKDRFSAERLKGVDSTLKIQPAELGDSAVYLCASSLDNRGWQFFGPGTRLTVL.

CDR3 DNA: TGTGCCAGCAGAACTAGCGGGGGAACAGATACGCAGTATTTT. It translates to CASRTSGGTDTQYF. V and J are TRBV2 and TRBJ2-3; 11 nucleotides align to TRBD2. The V and J ends lost 6 bases and 3 bases, in that order; junction bases with no gene match: 2. Germline CDR1 is SNHLY and CDR2 is FYNNEI. CDR3 length equals 14 residues.

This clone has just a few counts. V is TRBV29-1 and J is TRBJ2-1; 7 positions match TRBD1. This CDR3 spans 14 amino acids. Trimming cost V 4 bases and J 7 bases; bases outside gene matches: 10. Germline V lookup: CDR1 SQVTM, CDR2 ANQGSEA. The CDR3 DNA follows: TGCAGCGTTGTAGACAGGGTAGCGAAGAATGAGCAGTTCTTC. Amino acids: CSVVDRVAKNEQFF.

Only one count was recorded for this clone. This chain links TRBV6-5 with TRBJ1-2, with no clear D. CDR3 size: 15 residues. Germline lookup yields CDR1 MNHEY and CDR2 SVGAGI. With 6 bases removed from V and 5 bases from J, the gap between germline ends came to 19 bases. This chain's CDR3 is CASRHLDFSKYGYTF. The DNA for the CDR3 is TGTGCCAGCAGACATTTGGATTTTTCGAAATATGGCTACACCTTC.

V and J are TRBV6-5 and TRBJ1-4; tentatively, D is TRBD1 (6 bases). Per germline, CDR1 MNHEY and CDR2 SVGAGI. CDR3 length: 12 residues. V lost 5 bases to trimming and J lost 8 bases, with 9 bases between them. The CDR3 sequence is CASSARGEKLFF. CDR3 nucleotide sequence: TGTGCCAGCAGTGCCAGGGGCGAAAAACTGTTTTTT.

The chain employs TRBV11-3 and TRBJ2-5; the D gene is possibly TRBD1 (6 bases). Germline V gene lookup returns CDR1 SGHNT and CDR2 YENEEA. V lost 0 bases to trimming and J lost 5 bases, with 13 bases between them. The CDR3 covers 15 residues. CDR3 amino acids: CASSLEVNREETQYF. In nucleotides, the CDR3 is TGTGCCAGCAGCTTAGAAGTTAACAGGGAGGAGACCCAGTACTTC.

Written as DNA, the CDR3 is TGCGCCAGCAGCTTGGAGCCTAGCGGGGGGAATGAGCAGTTCTTC. Its translation is CASSLEPSGGNEQFF. The genes are TRBV5-1 and TRBJ2-1; TRBD2 matches 11 bases. The length of the CDR3 is 15 residues. Unmatched junction bases numbered 3, after V lost 0 bases and J lost 7 bases. CDR1 SGHRS and CDR2 YFSETQ come from the germline V gene.